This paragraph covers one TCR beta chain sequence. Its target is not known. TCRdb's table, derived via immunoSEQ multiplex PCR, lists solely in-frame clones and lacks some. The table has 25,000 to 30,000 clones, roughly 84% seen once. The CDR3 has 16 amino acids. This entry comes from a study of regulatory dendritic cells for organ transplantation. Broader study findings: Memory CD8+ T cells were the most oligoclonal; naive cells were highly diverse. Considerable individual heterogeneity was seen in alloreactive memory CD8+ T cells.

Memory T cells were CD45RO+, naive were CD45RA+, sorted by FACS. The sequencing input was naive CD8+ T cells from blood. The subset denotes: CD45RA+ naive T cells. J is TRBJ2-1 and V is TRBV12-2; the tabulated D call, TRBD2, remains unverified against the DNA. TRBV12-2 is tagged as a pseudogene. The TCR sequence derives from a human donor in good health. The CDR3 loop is CASRLSGTSSSNEQFF. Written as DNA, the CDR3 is TGTGCAAGTCGCTTATCAGGGACTAGCTCTAGCAATGAGCAGTTCTTC.